A single T cell receptor (beta chain) is shown here with its context. Its recognized antigen is unknown. The sample holds no much larger clone one base away, and base qualities are not on file. Explained via the paper, the time point label denotes: at surgical resection after neoadjuvant nivolumab +/- ipilimumab. The samples were taken from NEOSTAR, a phase 2 randomized trial in operable NSCLC that tested neoadjuvant nivolumab or nivolumab plus ipilimumab, followed by surgery. Tumor-adjacent uninvolved lung was collected at resection and served as a matched non-tumor comparison for resected tumor TCR repertoires. The data belong to a study of neoadjuvant nivolumab and ipilimumab in lung cancer (dated by TCRdb to between 2020 and 2021). Context from the whole study: Nivolumab was given at 3 mg/kg intravenously on days 1, 15 and 29, and the combination arm added ipilimumab 1 mg/kg on day 1 only. The primary trial endpoint was the major pathologic response (MPR) rate in the intention-to-treat population in each study arm. In the trial, 44 patients with operable NSCLC were treated, of whom 23 were randomized to nivolumab monotherapy and around 20 to nivolumab plus ipilimumab. Matched pretherapy and resected tumor pairs were analyzed for seven patients, of whom four received nivolumab and three received nivolumab plus ipilimumab. The study compared TCR repertoires in pretherapy (baseline) peripheral blood with TCR repertoires in tumors resected at surgery after neoadjuvant immune checkpoint blockade.

Trimming takes 1 base from V and 4 bases from J, and the germline ends sit 13 bases apart. Including cysteine and phenylalanine, the CDR3 has 15 amino acids. Left in the record is the CDR3 DNA by itself, 45 bases read in frame from the first base. In the germline V gene, CDR1 corresponds to SGHVS and CDR2 to FQNEAQ. Points the paper makes about the study in general: Pretherapy blood TCR richness correlated positively with richness in tumors resected after neoadjuvant therapy (Spearman R of about 0.81). From pretherapy to surgery, increases in tumor T-cell richness and clonality were observed in three of three dual-therapy tumors but in only two of four nivolumab-treated tumors. A small number of samples was subjected to TCR sequencing. There was no significant correlation between TCR clonality and pathologic tumor regression, and just a single major-pathologic-response sample was available for the clonality-regression analysis. Compared with tumor-adjacent uninvolved lung, resected tumors had greater TCR richness and clonality, and increases showed up in more of the dual-therapy-treated tumors.

The library came from the immunoSEQ multiplex PCR assay. The authors' pipeline ran thus. Repertoires were summarized by richness and clonality, and significantly expanded and contracted clones were identified between pre- and post-therapy samples. The clones in this table, taken by TCRdb from immuneACCESS, are in-frame only. Not every clone is retained; where verified, under half of the shortfall comes from an unresolved V gene, and the cause of the rest is unknown. The V and J calls and clone size were taken over from that table, and D and trimming were inferred from the DNA. This sample holds 710 or so clones; about nine tenths were observed only once. The top ten clonotypes cover 2.1% of the sample.

The sequence came from an adult with non-small cell lung cancer. In this chain, TRBV7-8 is recombined with TRBJ1-2; the best D guess is TRBD1, with 6 bases matching. The input for sequencing was adjacent normal lung tissue, taken after neoadjuvant nivolumab, alone or with ipilimumab, at or shortly before surgery. The CDR3: CASSLGSSGAYGYTF. The nucleotides are TGTGCCAGCAGCTTAGGTTCGTCAGGGGCCTATGGCTACACCTTC.